This T cell receptor (beta chain) came from a study of T cells expressing NK-cell markers. Per the germline V gene, CDR1 is SGHDT and CDR2 is YYEEEE. The CDR3 is made up of 15 amino acids. Each CDR3 protein gets one entry in TCRdb, which reprocessed the 5' RACE reads and gives no DNA. The table for this sample gives about 170,000 distinct CDR3 sequences. Sequencing used blood T cells: a sorted CD56 or NKG2C T cell subset, CD4+ or CD8+ T cells, or bulk PBMC T cells (not recorded which). The sequence came from a man aged 18-75 years in good health. The V call is TRBV5-6, the J call TRBJ2-2; lacking DNA, the TRBD1 call made by TCRdb goes unchecked. CDR3 loop: CASSFGQGTIGELFF. Full variable domain (outside the CDR3, taken from reference TRBV5-6 and TRBJ2-2): DAGVTQSPTHLIKTRGQQVTLRCSPKSGHDTVSWYQQALGQGPQFIFQYYEEEERQRGNFPDRFSGHQFPNYSSELNVNALLLGDSALYLCASSFGQGTIGELFFGEGSRLTVL.